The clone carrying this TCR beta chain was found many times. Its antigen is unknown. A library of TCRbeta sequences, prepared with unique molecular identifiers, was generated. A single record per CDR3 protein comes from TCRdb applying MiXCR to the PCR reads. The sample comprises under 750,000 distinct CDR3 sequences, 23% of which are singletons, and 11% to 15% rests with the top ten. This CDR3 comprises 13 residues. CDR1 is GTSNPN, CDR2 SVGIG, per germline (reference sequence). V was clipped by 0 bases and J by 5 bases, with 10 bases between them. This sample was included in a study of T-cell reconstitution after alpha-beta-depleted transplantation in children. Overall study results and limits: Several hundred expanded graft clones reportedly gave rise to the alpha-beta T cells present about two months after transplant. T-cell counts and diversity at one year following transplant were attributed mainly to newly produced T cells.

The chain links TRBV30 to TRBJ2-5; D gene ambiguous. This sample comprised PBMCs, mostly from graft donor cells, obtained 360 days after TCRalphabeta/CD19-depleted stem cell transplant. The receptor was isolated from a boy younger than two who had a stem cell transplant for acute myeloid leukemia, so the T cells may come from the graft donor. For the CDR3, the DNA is TGTGCCTGGAGTGTCATGGATCGGGAGACCCAGTACTTC. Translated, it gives CAWSVMDRETQYF.